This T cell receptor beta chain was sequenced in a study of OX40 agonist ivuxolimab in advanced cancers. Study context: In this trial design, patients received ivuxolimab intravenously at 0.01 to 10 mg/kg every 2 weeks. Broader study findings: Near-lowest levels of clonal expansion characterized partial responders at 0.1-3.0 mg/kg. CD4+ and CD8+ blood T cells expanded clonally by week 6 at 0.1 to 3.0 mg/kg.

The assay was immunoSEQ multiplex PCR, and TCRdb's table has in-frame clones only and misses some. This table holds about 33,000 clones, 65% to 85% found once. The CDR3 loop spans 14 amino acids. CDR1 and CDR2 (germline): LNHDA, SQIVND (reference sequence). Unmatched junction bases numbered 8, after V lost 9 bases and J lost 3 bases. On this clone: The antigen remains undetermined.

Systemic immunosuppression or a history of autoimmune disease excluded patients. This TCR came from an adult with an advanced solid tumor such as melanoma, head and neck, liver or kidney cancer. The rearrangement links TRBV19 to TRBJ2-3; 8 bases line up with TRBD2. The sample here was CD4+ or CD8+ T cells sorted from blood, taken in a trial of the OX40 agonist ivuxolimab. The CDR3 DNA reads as TGTGCCAGCGGGGGGGTTTCTTGGACAGATACGCAGTATTTT. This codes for CASGGVSWTDTQYF.